A selection of T cell receptor beta chains follows, all from one sample in a study of T cell changes during pregnancy in multiple sclerosis. Here immunoSEQ multiplex PCR was the method, and the copy in TCRdb shows in-frame clones only, minus some. The repertoire has about 12,000 clones, approximately 89% of them found once; the top ten carry roughly 8%. The sequencing here drew on CD8+ T cells from peripheral blood mononuclear cells, taken in the second trimester of pregnancy. All receptors derive from a female donor in good health, enrolled as a control in a pregnancy study. Each CDR3 is given with its conserved first and last residue. Each record gives: clone size, V gene, J gene, D gene, CDR3 protein, CDR3 DNA. The D gene is left open where the match is weak. Some rows mark clone size as missing; the rest say once, few, many or name a class of expanded clone.

-	TRBV11-3	TRBJ2-2	TRBD1	CASSFRGTGTGELFF	TGTGCCAGCAGCTTCAGGGGGACGGGCACCGGGGAGCTGTTTTTT
-	TRBV4-1	TRBJ1-2	TRBD1	CASSQDRGEYGYTF	TGCGCCAGCAGCCAAGACAGGGGGGAGTATGGCTACACCTTC
-	TRBV18	TRBJ1-1	TRBD1	CASSPQGGLNTEAFF	TGTGCCAGCTCTCCGCAGGGGGGCCTGAACACTGAAGCTTTCTTT
-	TRBV4-2	TRBJ2-1	TRBD2	CASSIGLAGLEQFF	TGTGCCAGCAGCATTGGACTAGCGGGGCTTGAGCAGTTCTTC
-	TRBV5-1	TRBJ2-7	-	CASSLFPGAFSYEQYF	TGCGCCAGCAGCTTGTTTCCGGGAGCTTTCTCCTACGAGCAGTACTTC
once	TRBV7-6	TRBJ2-7	-	CASSLGTKPYEQYF	TGTGCCAGCAGCTTAGGGACTAAACCCTACGAGCAGTACTTC
-	TRBV4-2	TRBJ2-7	TRBD1	CASSHGDSTYEQYF	TGTGCCAGCAGCCACGGGGACAGCACCTACGAGCAGTACTTC
few	TRBV29-1	TRBJ1-1	-	CSVERITEAFF	TGCAGCGTTGAGAGAATCACTGAAGCTTTCTTT
once	TRBV6-4	TRBJ2-1	TRBD2	CASSDNQRGGNEQFF	TGTGCCAGCAGTGACAATCAGCGGGGAGGGAATGAGCAGTTCTTC
once	TRBV27	TRBJ2-7	TRBD2	CASSAKRGSNEQYF	TGTGCCAGCAGTGCGAAGCGGGGGTCTAACGAGCAGTACTTC
-	TRBV30	TRBJ1-5	-	CAWSVPFTWRGYQPQHF	TGTGCCTGGAGTGTTCCCTTCACCTGGAGGGGCTATCAGCCCCAGCATTTT
-	TRBV5-6	TRBJ2-1	-	CASNPLGVEQFF	TGTGCCAGCAATCCGCTCGGGGTTGAGCAGTTCTTC
-	TRBV11-2	TRBJ2-7	-	CASSFLIRPRVYEQYF	TGTGCCAGCAGCTTCCTCATCCGTCCGAGGGTCTACGAGCAGTACTTC
-	TRBV7-3	TRBJ2-7	TRBD1	CASSLTGQGGEQYF	TGTGCCAGCAGCTTAACGGGACAGGGTGGCGAGCAGTACTTC
-	TRBV7-9	TRBJ2-5	TRBD1	CASSFSGQIETQYF	TGTGCCAGCAGCTTTTCGGGACAGATTGAGACCCAGTACTTC
-	TRBV7-9	TRBJ1-4	-	CASSLVQPNEKLFF	TGTGCCAGCAGCTTAGTACAACCTAATGAAAAACTGTTTTTT
-	TRBV6-4	TRBJ1-6	-	CASSEGASNSSPLHF	TGTGCCAGCAGCGAAGGGGCATCCAACTCTTCACCCCTCCACTTT
-	TRBV11-2	TRBJ2-7	-	CASSLGRDYEQYF	TGTGCCAGCAGCCTAGGACGGGACTACGAGCAGTACTTC
-	TRBV15	TRBJ1-2	TRBD1	CATSRDRGRIGGYTF	TGTGCCACCAGCAGAGACAGGGGGCGAATAGGAGGCTACACCTTC
-	TRBV7-9	TRBJ1-3	-	CASSRIPKGQGSGNTIYF	TGTGCCAGCAGTCGAATCCCCAAAGGGCAGGGCTCTGGAAACACCATATATTTT
-	TRBV19	TRBJ1-1	-	CASSFQNTEAFF	TGTGCCAGTAGTTTTCAGAACACTGAAGCTTTCTTT
-	TRBV15	TRBJ1-1	-	CATSRDLSNTEAFF	TGTGCCACCAGCAGAGATCTTTCCAACACTGAAGCTTTCTTT
-	TRBV4-1	TRBJ1-4	-	CASSQEGVDEKLFF	TGCGCCAGCAGCCAAGAAGGGGTAGACGAAAAACTGTTTTTT
-	TRBV23-1	TRBJ2-7	-	CASSQSGGNYEQYF	TGCGCCAGCAGTCAATCTGGCGGAAACTACGAGCAGTACTTC
-	TRBV11-2	TRBJ2-3	TRBD2	CASSTPLAGGADTQYF	TGTGCCAGCAGCACCCCACTAGCGGGGGGTGCAGATACGCAGTATTTT
-	TRBV2	TRBJ1-2	TRBD1	CASSEALGQIHYGYTF	TGTGCCAGCAGTGAAGCCCTGGGACAGATCCACTATGGCTACACCTTC